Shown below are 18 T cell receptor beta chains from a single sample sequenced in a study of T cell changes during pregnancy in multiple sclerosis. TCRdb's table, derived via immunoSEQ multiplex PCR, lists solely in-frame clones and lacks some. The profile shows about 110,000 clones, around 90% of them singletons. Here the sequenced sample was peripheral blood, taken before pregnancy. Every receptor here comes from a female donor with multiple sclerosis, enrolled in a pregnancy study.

CDR3 nucleotide sequence: TGTGCCAGCAGCCTGTCTCCGGAGGGGATTCAGCCCCAGCATTTT. Translated: CASSLSPEGIQPQHF. The rearrangement uses TRBV7-6 and TRBJ1-5, with D possibly matching TRBD1 (5 bases). The germline CDR1 and CDR2 sequences are SGHVS and FNYEAQ. V was shortened by 5 bases and J by 6 bases, with 17 bases between the two germline ends. CDR3 length: 15 residues.

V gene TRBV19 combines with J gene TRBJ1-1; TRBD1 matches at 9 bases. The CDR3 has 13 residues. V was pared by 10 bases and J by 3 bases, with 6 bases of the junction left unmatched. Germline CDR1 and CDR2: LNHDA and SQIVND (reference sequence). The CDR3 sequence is CATRDRAYTEAFF. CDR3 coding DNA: TGTGCCACTCGGGACAGGGCTTACACTGAAGCTTTCTTT.

CDR3 sequence: CASTLGATGELFF. Here the CDR3 DNA reads TGTGCCAGCACCTTGGGGGCCACCGGGGAGCTGTTTTTT. V and J are TRBV2 and TRBJ2-2; TRBD1 is a possible D gene (6 bases). The CDR3 extends over 13 amino acids. Trimming left V 7 bases short and J 4 bases short, with 10 bases between. Germline CDR1 SNHLY, CDR2 FYNNEI. The complete variable domain, with remaining parts taken from reference TRBV2 and TRBJ2-2, reads EPEVTQTPSHQVTQMGQEVILRCVPISNHLYFYWYRQILGQKVEFLVSFYNNEISEKSEIFDDQFSVERPDGSNFTLKIRSTKLEDSAMYFCASTLGATGELFFGEGSRLTVL.

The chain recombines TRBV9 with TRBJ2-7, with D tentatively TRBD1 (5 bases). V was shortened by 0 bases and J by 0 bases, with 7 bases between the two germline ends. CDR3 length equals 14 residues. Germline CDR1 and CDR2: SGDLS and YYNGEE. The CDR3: CASSVVGDSYEQYF. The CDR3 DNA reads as TGTGCCAGCAGCGTAGTAGGGGACTCCTACGAGCAGTACTTC. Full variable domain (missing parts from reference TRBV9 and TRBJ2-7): DSGVTQTPKHLITATGQRVTLRCSPRSGDLSVYWYQQSLDQGLQFLIQYYNGEERAKGNILERFSAQQFPDLHSELNLSSLELGDSALYFCASSVVGDSYEQYFGPGTRLTVT.

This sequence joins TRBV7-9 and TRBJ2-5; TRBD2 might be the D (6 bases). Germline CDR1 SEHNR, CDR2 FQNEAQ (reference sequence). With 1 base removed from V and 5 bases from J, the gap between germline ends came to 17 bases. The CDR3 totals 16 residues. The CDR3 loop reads CASSLGRGPERETQYF. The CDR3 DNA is TGTGCCAGCAGCTTAGGGCGGGGCCCGGAGAGGGAGACCCAGTACTTC.

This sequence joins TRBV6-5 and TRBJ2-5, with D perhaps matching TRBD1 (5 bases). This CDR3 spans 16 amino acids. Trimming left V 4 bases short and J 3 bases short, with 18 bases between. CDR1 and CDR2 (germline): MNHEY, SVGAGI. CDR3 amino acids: CASSFWGSGLEETQYF. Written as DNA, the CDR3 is TGTGCCAGCAGTTTTTGGGGATCAGGGCTTGAAGAGACCCAGTACTTC.

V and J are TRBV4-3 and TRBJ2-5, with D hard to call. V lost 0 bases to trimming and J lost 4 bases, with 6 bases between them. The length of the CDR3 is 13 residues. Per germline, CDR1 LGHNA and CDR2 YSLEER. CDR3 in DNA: TGCGCCAGCAGCCAAGACTATTCAGAGACCCAGTACTTC. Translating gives CASSQDYSETQYF.

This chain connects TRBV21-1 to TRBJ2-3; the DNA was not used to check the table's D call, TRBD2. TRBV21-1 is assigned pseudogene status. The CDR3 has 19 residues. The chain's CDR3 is CASSTPWGLAGGPPDTQYF. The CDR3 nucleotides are TGTGCCAGCAGCACCCCATGGGGACTAGCGGGAGGGCCCCCGGATACGCAGTATTTT.

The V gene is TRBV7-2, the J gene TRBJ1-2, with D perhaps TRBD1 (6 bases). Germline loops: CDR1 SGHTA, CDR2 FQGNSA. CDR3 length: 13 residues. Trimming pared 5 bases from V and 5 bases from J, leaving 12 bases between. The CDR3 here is CASSKGEKYGYTF. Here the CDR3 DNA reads TGTGCCAGCAGCAAGGGGGAAAAATATGGCTACACCTTC. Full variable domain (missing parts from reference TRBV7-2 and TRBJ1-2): GAGVSQSPSNKVTEKGKDVELRCDPISGHTALYWYRQSLGQGLEFLIYFQGNSAPDKSGLPSDRFSAERTGGSVSTLTIQRTQQEDSAVYLCASSKGEKYGYTFGSGTRLTVV.

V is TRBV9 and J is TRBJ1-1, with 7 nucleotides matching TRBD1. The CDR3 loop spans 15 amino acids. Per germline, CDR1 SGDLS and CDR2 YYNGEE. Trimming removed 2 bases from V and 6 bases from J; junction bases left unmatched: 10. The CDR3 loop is CASSVVAGGIAEAFF. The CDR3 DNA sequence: TGTGCCAGCAGCGTGGTAGCAGGGGGAATAGCTGAAGCTTTCTTT.

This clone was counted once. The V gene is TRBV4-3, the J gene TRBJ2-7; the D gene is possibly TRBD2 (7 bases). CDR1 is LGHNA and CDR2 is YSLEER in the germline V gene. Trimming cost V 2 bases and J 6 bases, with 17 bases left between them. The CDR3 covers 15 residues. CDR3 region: CASSQSAGARGEQYF. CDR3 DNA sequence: TGCGCCAGCAGCCAATCCGCGGGGGCCCGCGGCGAGCAGTACTTC.

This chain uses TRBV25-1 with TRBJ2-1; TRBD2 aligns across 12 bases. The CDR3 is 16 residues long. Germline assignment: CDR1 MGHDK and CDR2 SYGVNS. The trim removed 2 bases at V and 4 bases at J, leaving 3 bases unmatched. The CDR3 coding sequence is TGTGCCAGCAGTGAAGGGACTAGCGGGCGGTACAATGAGCAGTTCTTC. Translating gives CASSEGTSGRYNEQFF.

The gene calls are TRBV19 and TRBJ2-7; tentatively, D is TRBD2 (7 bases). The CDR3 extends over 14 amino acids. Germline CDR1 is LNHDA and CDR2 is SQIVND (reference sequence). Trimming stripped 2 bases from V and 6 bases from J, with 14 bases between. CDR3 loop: CASSIRGGGGEQYF. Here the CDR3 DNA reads TGTGCCAGTAGTATAAGGGGGGGCGGCGGCGAGCAGTACTTC.

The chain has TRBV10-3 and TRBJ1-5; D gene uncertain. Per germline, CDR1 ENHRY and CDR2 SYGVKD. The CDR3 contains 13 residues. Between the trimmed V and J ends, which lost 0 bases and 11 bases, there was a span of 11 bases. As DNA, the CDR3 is TGTGCCATCAGTGAGTCGGTCGCGGTGGCCCAGCATTTT. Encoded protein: CAISESVAVAQHF.

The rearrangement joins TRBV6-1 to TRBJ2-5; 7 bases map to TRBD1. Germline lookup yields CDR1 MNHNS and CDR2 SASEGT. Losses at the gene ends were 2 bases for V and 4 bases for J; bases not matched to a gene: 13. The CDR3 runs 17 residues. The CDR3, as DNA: TGTGCCAGCAGTGAACTAGGGGGCAGGGGCAGAGGAGAGACCCAGTACTTC. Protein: CASSELGGRGRGETQYF.

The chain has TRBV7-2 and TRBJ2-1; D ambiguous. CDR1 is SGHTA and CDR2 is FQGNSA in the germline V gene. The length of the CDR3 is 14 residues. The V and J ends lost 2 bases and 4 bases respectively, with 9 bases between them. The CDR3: CASSLIPGYNEQFF. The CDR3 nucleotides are TGTGCCAGCAGCTTAATACCAGGTTACAATGAGCAGTTCTTC.

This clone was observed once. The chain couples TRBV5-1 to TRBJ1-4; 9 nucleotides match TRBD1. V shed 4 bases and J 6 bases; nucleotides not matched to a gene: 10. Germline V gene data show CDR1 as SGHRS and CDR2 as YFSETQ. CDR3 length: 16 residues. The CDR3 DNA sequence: TGCGCCAGCAGCCCACTAACAGGGGGCGTCTATGAAAAACTGTTTTTT. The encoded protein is CASSPLTGGVYEKLFF.

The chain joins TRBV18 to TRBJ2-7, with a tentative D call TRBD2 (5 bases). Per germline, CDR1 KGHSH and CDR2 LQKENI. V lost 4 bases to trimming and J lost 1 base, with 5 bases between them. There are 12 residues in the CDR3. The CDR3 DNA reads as TGTGCCAGCTCACGGAGGTCCTACGAGCAGTACTTC. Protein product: CASSRRSYEQYF.